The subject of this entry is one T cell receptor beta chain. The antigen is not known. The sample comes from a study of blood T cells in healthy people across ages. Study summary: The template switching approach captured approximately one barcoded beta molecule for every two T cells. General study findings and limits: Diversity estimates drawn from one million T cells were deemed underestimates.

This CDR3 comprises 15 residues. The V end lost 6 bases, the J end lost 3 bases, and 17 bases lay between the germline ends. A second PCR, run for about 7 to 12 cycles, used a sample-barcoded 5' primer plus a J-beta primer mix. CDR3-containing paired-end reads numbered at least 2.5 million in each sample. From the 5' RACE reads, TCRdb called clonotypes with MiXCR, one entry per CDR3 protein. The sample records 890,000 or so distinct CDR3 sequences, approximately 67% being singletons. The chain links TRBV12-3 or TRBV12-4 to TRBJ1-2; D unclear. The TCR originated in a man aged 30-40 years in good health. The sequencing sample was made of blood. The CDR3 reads CASSGLRVRDYGYTF. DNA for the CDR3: TGTGCCAGCAGCGGCCTGCGGGTCCGGGACTATGGCTACACCTTC.